This T cell receptor (beta chain) was recorded in a study of response to subunit inactivated influenza vaccine (dated 2018 in TCRdb). General notes on the study: The study used deep quantitative T cell receptor repertoire profiling to track responses to a trivalent subunit inactivated influenza vaccine. Overall results and qualifications from the work: The authors proposed that each seasonal influenza vaccination may bring in only a limited number of new T cells.

Sample time point, as interpreted from the label and publication: approximately 40 days after influenza vaccine administration. The table lists this clonotype with a few counts. The antigen it binds to is not known. It has no much larger one-base neighbor in the sample; base qualities were not kept. The germline V gene (reference sequence) supplies CDR1 LGHDT and CDR2 YNNKEL. Measured from the cysteine to the phenylalanine, the CDR3 is 17 residues long. The entry retains the CDR3 DNA only, 51 bases that are in frame from base 1. V and J are trimmed by 0 bases and 7 bases, and the gene matches miss 10 bases of the junction. The library was prepared using RT-PCR. Sequencing took place on an Illumina HiSeq 2500. TCRdb redid the processing of the public reads, applying fastp at Q25 and MiXCR, and retained in-frame beta chains. Records with the same CDR3 protein are collapsed into one entry carrying the most frequent genes and DNA. The sample data list about 500,000 distinct CDR3 sequences, and roughly 13% of these were observed just once. Over 10% of the sample rests with the top ten.

In this chain, TRBV3-1 is recombined with TRBJ2-2, and 8 junctional nucleotides match TRBD2. This sequence was found in a man aged 50 to 60 who received an inactivated influenza vaccine. Donor details come from another sample of the same person, matched by shared clones. The specimen was PBMCs from blood, collected more than 35 days after vaccination. The CDR3 protein is CASSQEKVLAGRGELFF. Read as DNA, the sequence is TGTGCCAGCAGCCAAGAGAAAGTTCTAGCGGGTCGCGGGGAGCTGTTTTTT.